The 3 T cell receptor beta chains given below trace back to one sample, sequenced in a study of blood T cell repertoires in COVID-19. Generated by immunoSEQ multiplex PCR, the TCRdb table keeps only in-frame clones and is missing some. Here the sample spans under 200,000 clones, around four fifths being singletons. Sequencing input: peripheral blood. These TCRs come from a woman aged 70-85 years with COVID-19, enrolled during active disease.

This chain joins TRBV12-3 or TRBV12-4 and TRBJ1-3, with D unresolved. V was clipped by 3 bases and J by 4 bases, with 7 bases between them. CDR3 length: 13 residues. This CDR3 is CASSLRQGNTIYF. CDR3 sequence (DNA): TGTGCCAGCAGTTTGAGGCAGGGAAACACCATATATTTT.

This chain uses TRBV28 with TRBJ1-3, with 7 bases that match TRBD1. The CDR3 is 15 residues long. J lost 8 bases, V lost 8 bases, and 15 bases had no gene match. The germline V gene encodes CDR1 MDHEN and CDR2 SYDVKM. This CDR3 reads CASGALGYQGDTIYF. The CDR3 region has the DNA TGTGCCAGCGGGGCTCTCGGGTACCAGGGGGACACCATATATTTT.

In this sample, this clone turned up a few times. This sequence joins TRBV19 and TRBJ1-4, with 8 bases that match TRBD1. This CDR3 is built from 15 residues. Germline CDR1 is LNHDA and CDR2 is SQIVND (reference sequence). The junction had 11 bases not matched to a gene; V was cut back by 10 bases and J by 4 bases. The CDR3, as DNA: TGTGCCAAGCAGCTCAGGGACAGGCGTAATGAAAAACTGTTTTTT. This encodes CAKQLRDRRNEKLFF.